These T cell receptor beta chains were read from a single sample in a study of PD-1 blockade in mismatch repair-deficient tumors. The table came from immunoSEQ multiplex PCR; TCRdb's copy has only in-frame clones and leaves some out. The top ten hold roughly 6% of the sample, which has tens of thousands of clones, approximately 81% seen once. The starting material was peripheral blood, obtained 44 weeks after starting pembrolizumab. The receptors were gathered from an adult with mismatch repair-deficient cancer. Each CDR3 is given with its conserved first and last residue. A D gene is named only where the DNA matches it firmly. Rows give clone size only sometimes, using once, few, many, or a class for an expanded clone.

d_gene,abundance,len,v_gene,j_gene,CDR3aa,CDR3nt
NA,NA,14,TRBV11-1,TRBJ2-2,CASSLEIGTGELFF,TGTGCCAGCAGCTTAGAAATAGGCACCGGGGAGCTGTTTTTT
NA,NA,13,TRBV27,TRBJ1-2,CASQGHSNYGYTF,TGTGCCAGCCAGGGTCACAGTAACTATGGCTACACCTTC
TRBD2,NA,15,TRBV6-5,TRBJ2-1,CASSYSTASGREQFF,TGTGCCAGCAGTTACTCGACGGCTAGCGGGAGAGAGCAGTTCTTC
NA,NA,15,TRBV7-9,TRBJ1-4,CASSSGSSTNEKLFF,TGTGCCAGCAGCTCTGGTTCCTCAACTAATGAAAAACTGTTTTTT
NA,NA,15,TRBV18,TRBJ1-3,CASSPPSSSGNTIYF,TGTGCCAGCTCACCACCGTCCAGCTCTGGAAACACCATATATTTT
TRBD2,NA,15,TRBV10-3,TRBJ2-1,CAISGTSGSGNEQFF,TGTGCCATCAGTGGGACTAGCGGGAGTGGCAATGAGCAGTTCTTC
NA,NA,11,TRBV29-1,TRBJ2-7,CSRDTGSEQYF,TGCAGCCGGGACACGGGGTCCGAGCAGTACTTC
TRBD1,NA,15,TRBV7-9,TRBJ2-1,CASSPRQGRTNEQFF,TGTGCCAGCAGCCCCCGACAGGGTAGAACGAATGAGCAGTTCTTC
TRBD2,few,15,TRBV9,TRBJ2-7,CASSASGSENYEQYF,TGTGCCAGCAGCGCTAGCGGGAGTGAGAACTACGAGCAGTACTTC
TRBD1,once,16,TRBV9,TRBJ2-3,CASSTGDGRITDTQYF,TGTGCCAGCAGCACAGGGGATGGTAGGATCACAGATACGCAGTATTTT
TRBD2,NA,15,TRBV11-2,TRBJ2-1,CASSSGGRRTDEQFF,TGTGCCAGCAGTTCGGGGGGGAGGAGAACGGATGAGCAGTTCTTC
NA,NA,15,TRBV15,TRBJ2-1,CATSRLETSSHEQFF,TGTGCCACCAGCAGGCTTGAGACTAGTTCGCATGAGCAGTTCTTC
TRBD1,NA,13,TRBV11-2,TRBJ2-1,CASSQDRGNEQFF,TGTGCCAGCAGCCAGGACAGGGGCAATGAGCAGTTCTTC
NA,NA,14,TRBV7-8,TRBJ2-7,CASSSIITSDEQYF,TGTGCCAGCAGCTCAATCATAACATCCGACGAGCAGTACTTC
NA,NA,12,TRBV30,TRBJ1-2,CAWSPGQDGYTF,TGTGCCTGGAGTCCGGGACAAGATGGCTACACCTTC